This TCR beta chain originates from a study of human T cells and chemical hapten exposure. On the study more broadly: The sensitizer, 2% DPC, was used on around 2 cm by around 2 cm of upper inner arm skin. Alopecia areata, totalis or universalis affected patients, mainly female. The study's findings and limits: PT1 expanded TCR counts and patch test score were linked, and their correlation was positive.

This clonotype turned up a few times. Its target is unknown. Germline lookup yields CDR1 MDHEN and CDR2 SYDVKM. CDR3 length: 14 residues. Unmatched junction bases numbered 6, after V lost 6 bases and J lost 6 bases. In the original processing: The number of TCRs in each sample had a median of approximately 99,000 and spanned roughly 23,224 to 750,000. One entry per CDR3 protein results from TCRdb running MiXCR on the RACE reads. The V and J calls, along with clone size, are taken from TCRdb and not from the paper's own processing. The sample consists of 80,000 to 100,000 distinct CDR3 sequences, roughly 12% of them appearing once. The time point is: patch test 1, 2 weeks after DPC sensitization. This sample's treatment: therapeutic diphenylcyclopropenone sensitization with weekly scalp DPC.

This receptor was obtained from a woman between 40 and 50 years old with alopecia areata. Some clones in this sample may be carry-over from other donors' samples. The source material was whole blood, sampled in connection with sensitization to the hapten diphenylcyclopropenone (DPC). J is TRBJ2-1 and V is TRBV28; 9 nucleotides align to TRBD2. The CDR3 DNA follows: TGTGCCAGCAGCCAGCGGGAGGCTGGCAATGAGCAGTTCTTC. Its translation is CASSQREAGNEQFF.